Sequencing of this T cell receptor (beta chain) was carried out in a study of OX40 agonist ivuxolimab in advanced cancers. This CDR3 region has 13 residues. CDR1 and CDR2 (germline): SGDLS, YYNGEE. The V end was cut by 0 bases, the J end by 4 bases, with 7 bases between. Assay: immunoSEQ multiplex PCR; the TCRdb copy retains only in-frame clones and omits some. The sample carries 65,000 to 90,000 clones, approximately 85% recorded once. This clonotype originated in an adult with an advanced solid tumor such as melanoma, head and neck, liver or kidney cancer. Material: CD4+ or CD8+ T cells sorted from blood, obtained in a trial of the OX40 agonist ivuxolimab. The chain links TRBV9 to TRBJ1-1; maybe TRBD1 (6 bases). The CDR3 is CASSVVRGTEAFF. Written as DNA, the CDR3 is TGTGCCAGCAGCGTAGTCAGGGGCACTGAAGCTTTCTTT.